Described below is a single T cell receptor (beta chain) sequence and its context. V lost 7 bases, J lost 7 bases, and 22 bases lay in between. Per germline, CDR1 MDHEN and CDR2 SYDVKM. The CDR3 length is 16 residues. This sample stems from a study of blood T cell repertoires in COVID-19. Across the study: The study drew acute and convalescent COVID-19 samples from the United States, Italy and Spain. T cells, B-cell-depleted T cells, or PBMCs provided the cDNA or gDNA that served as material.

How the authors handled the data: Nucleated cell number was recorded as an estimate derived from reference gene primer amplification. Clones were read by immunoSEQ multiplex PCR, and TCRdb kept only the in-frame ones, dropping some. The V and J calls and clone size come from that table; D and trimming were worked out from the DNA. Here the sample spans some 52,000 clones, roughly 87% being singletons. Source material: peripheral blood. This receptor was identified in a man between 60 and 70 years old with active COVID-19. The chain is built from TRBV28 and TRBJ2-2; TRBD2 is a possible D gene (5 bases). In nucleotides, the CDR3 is TGTGCCAGCACACGTAGGTCCGGACTCTCCGGCGGGGAGCTGTTTTTT. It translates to CASTRRSGLSGGELFF.